Following are 7 T cell receptor beta chains from one sample sequenced in a study of cytomegalovirus exposure and HLA in healthy donors (dated by TCRdb to 2015 to 2018). The library was produced with the immunoSEQ multiplex PCR assay. For the multiplex PCR, a mixture combining 60 forward primers for TCR Vbeta segments and 13 reverse primers for TCR Jbeta segments was used. Sourced from immuneACCESS, this table was stored by TCRdb with only in-frame sequences that have V and J called. A share of the clones is absent; for the studies checked, an unresolved V gene accounts for under half, and the remainder has no known explanation. For this sample there are approximately 97,000 clones; about 74% appear just once. The ten largest clones capture around a tenth of the sample. The sequencing input was PBMCs. These receptor sequences come from a male donor in good health and CMV-seropositive.

This chain links TRBV11-2 with TRBJ2-4; TRBD1 matches 9 bases. The V segment lost 2 bases and the J segment 12 bases; nucleotides outside the gene matches: 5. There are 13 residues in the CDR3. Germline V gene data show CDR1 as SGHAT and CDR2 as FQNNGV. The CDR3 loop reads CASSLPGQGTQYF. CDR3 bases: TGTGCCAGCAGCTTACCGGGACAGGGAACTCAGTACTTC.

The V and J genes are TRBV9 and TRBJ2-2; perhaps TRBD2 as D (6 bases). V lost 5 bases, J lost 5 bases, and 19 bases lay in between. This CDR3 comprises 16 residues. Germline V gene data show CDR1 as SGDLS and CDR2 as YYNGEE. The CDR3 sequence is CASSDFRAGGTGELFF. CDR3 DNA: TGTGCCAGCAGTGATTTCCGGGCCGGAGGGACCGGGGAGCTGTTTTTT. The full variable domain, rest sourced from reference TRBV9 and TRBJ2-2, is DSGVTQTPKHLITATGQRVTLRCSPRSGDLSVYWYQQSLDQGLQFLIQYYNGEERAKGNILERFSAQQFPDLHSELNLSSLELGDSALYFCASSDFRAGGTGELFFGEGSRLTVL.

This rearrangement joins TRBV2 to TRBJ2-1, with 10 bases that match TRBD2. This CDR3 has 14 residues. Germline CDR1 SNHLY, CDR2 FYNNEI. The trim removed 4 bases at V and 7 bases at J, leaving 4 bases unmatched. The CDR3 nucleotides are TGTGCCAGCAGTGTTGGGACTAGCGTAAATGAGCAGTTCTTC. It encodes CASSVGTSVNEQFF.

The V and J genes are TRBV11-1 and TRBJ2-5; 7 nucleotides match TRBD1. CDR1 SGHAT and CDR2 FQDESV come from the germline V gene (reference sequence). The CDR3 extends over 13 amino acids. V lost 4 bases and J lost 3; bases outside the gene matches: 2. CDR3 loop: CASSYTGEETQYF. Written as DNA, the CDR3 is TGTGCCAGCAGCTATACAGGGGAAGAGACCCAGTACTTC.

The chain couples TRBV27 to TRBJ2-2; maybe TRBD1 (5 bases). With 5 bases removed from V and 1 base from J, the gap between germline ends came to 11 bases. The CDR3 contains 15 residues. Germline V gene lookup returns CDR1 MNHEY and CDR2 SMNVEV (reference sequence). The DNA of the CDR3 is TGTGCCAGCAGTCCTCGACAGAAGAACACCGGGGAGCTGTTTTTT. The encoded protein is CASSPRQKNTGELFF.

V is TRBV2 and J is TRBJ2-2, with 8 bases that match TRBD2. The CDR3 length is 14 residues. CDR1 is SNHLY, CDR2 FYNNEI, per germline. J gave up 4 bases and V 4 bases, and 2 bases lay outside the gene matches. In DNA form, the CDR3 reads TGTGCCAGCAGTGTCGGGAGGGGCACCGGGGAGCTGTTTTTT. Translation: CASSVGRGTGELFF. Filled out from reference TRBV2 and TRBJ2-2, the complete variable domain reads EPEVTQTPSHQVTQMGQEVILRCVPISNHLYFYWYRQILGQKVEFLVSFYNNEISEKSEIFDDQFSVERPDGSNFTLKIRSTKLEDSAMYFCASSVGRGTGELFFGEGSRLTVL.

The rearrangement uses TRBV4-2 and TRBJ2-4; TRBD1 agrees at 8 bases. The CDR3 is 17 amino acids. The germline gives CDR1 LGHNA, CDR2 YNFKEQ. Trimming cost V 5 bases and J 3 bases; bases outside gene matches: 12. CDR3 sequence: CASSYHRQGSGKNIQYF. CDR3 nucleotide sequence: TGTGCCAGCAGCTACCACCGACAGGGGAGTGGCAAAAACATTCAGTACTTC.